The clone carrying this T cell receptor (beta chain) was recorded only once. Its antigen remains unknown. The CDR3 totals 13 residues. CDR1 and CDR2 (germline): MNHNY, SVGAGI (reference sequence). Trimming stripped 6 bases from V and 5 bases from J, with 13 bases between. Timing groups of about 4 and about 12 weeks for second doses were pooled. The assay was immunoSEQ multiplex PCR, and TCRdb's table has in-frame clones only and misses some. The sample carries 50,000 to 65,000 clones, about four fifths recorded once. The data are from a study of T cell responses to AZD1222 COVID-19 vaccine. Study findings and constraints: The breadth and depth of Spike-specific TCRs increased once two AZD1222 doses had been given.

This receptor was obtained from an adult who received the AZD1222 COVID-19 vaccine. The sample consisted of peripheral blood, taken 28 days after the second AZD1222 dose. The V call is TRBV6-6, the J call TRBJ2-5; possible D gene TRBD1, 6 bases. The CDR3 DNA is TGTGCCAGCAGGGACAGCGCCCTGGAGACCCAGTACTTC. It codes for CASRDSALETQYF.